Sequencing of this T cell receptor beta chain was carried out in a study of a mutant IDH1 vaccine in newly diagnosed glioma. Looking at the study overall: The start of vaccination came 4-6 weeks after radiotherapy alone, or with temozolomide cycles.

Time point given: week 23, last vaccination. Vaccinated patients received 300 ug of mutant IDH1 20-mer peptide per dose, with topical imiquimod. The length of the CDR3 is 14 residues. Trimming took 6 bases from V and 0 from J, leaving 11 bases between them. CDR1 and CDR2 (germline): MNHNS, SASEGT. Regarding the study as a whole: Changes in top peripheral clonotypes did not appear linked to pseudoprogression.

TCRdb keeps only in-frame clones here, not all; method: immunoSEQ multiplex PCR. The profile shows roughly 60,000 clones, around 80% of them singletons. With respect to this clone: Its specificity is not known.

This material consisted of PBMCs, taken from a glioma patient whose treatment included an IDH1 peptide vaccine. This sequence joins TRBV6-1 and TRBJ1-1; D is unresolved. The TCR sequence derives from a man in his forties with glioma. The CDR3 sequence: CASSFSGMNTEAFF. The CDR3 nucleotides read TGTGCCAGCAGCTTCAGCGGTATGAACACTGAAGCTTTCTTT.